This T cell receptor beta chain came from a study of read filtering for tumor transcriptome and immune sequencing (dated by TCRdb to the early 2020s). Looking at the study overall: Of the patients in the cohort, 17 were male and over twelve were female, and their mean age was 65.9 years, with a range of about 40 to 85. By revised international staging, eight or nine patients were R-ISS I, some 17 were R-ISS II and 6 or 7 were R-ISS III. After DNase treatment, whole-transcriptome libraries were prepared using the TruSeq RNA Access Library Prep Kit. Per sample, about 3.5 to 11 million TCR-region mapped reads were obtained with IR-seq, compared with only 85 to 1273 with RNA-seq. TCR repertoires obtained by targeted immune repertoire sequencing and by bulk whole-transcriptome sequencing performed on the same bone marrow samples were compared. One of the main goals was to work out a read-filtering strategy for immune repertoire data, in particular whether clonotypes backed by only a single read should be removed. Findings and caveats that apply to the study as a whole: The sorted CD138-negative fraction was composed of a mixed bone marrow immune population rather than of purified T cells. The correlation between IR-seq and RNA-seq shared clonotype proportions was increased by removal of single-read clonotypes. Single-read clonotypes made up around 86% of clonotypes but only approximately 3.7% of total reads in IR-seq, compared with approximately 75% of clonotypes and 35% to 45% of reads in RNA-seq. Compared with RNA-seq, IR-seq captured clonotypes at much greater depth and more reliably, and a smaller IR-seq throughput was enough to identify most of the shared clonotypes.

The Immunoverse kit was used to build TCR libraries from about 400 ng RNA, with molecular barcoded adaptors covering alpha/delta and beta/gamma chains. The same RNA used for transcriptome sequencing was used for TCR library preparation. TCR libraries were sequenced on an Illumina HiSeq 4000 with 2 x 150 cycles. In the authors' own workflow: TCR reads were aligned to human V, D, J and C references and assembled into CDR3 clonotypes with MiXCR, including quality filtering and error correction. The tcR package in R was used for analysis of clonotype counts and gene usage diversity. Raw mapping reads were checked after the RNA-seq reads had been mapped by STAR aligner version 2.5.3a onto the human GRCh37 genome. IR-seq fastq files were randomly downsampled with Seqtk 1.3 to test the effect of sequencing depth on detected clonotypes. In TCRdb, the public reads were trimmed at Q25 with fastp and aligned with MiXCR, with productive beta chains retained. Rows are unified per CDR3 protein, each entry keeping the most common DNA and genes. What appears here as the V and J calls and clone size reflects TCRdb's work, not the paper's. The sample yields 35,000 to 55,000 distinct CDR3 sequences; less than 15% were counted once. Roughly 15% of the sample belongs to the ten largest clones.

Each patient had bone marrow sampled at the time of active disease. Isolation of bone marrow mononuclear cells was performed by Ficoll-Hypaque density gradient centrifugation. To remove myeloma plasma cells, the cells were labeled with CD138 magnetic microbeads on a MACS separator, and CD138-negative cells were then collected by negative selection. Flow cytometry on an Attune NxT with CD138 antibodies was used to check the purity of the isolated cells. Total RNA was extracted with TRIzol reagent and quantified with a NanoDrop spectrophotometer. For each patient, paired RNA-seq and IR-seq were run on the CD138-negative bone marrow sample from that patient. V is cut back by 5 bases and J by 8 bases, with 5 bases in the junction unmatched. The germline V gene supplies CDR1 SGHTA and CDR2 FQGNSA. Including the terminal cysteine and phenylalanine, the CDR3 comprises 13 residues. The only DNA kept is the CDR3, 39 bases in frame from the first base.

In the case of this clonotype: No antigen is known for it. Nothing much larger sits one base from this clone, and base qualities are not available.

The receptor chain draws on TRBV7-2 and TRBJ2-3, with 9 bases matching TRBD1. The sample comprised a population of CD138-negative cells sorted from bone marrow. The sample's cell subset or site label, in plain terms: bone marrow mononuclear cells depleted of CD138+ plasma/myeloma cells by negative magnetic selection. This TCR derives from a donor aged 40 or over with multiple myeloma. The CDR3 protein is CASSPDRGGTQYF. In nucleotide form, the sequence is TGTGCCAGCAGCCCCGACAGGGGGGGTACGCAGTATTTT.